Below are 15 T cell receptor beta chains sequenced from a single sample in a study of immune cell composition in non-small cell lung cancer. Only in-frame clones appear in the TCRdb table, and some are missing; sequencing was by immunoSEQ multiplex PCR. The sample comprises roughly 2,000 clones, 80% to 85% of which are singletons, and around 3.9% rests with the top ten. The sequencing input was lung tumor tissue. These receptors all come from a human donor with non-small cell lung cancer.

In this sample, this clone turned up once. The chain links TRBV27 to TRBJ2-3; TRBD2 aligns across 14 bases. The germline V gene has CDR1 MNHEY and CDR2 SMNVEV (reference sequence). After removal of 4 bases from V and 6 bases from J, the junction contained 3 bases not matched to a gene. This CDR3 has 15 amino acids. The CDR3 nucleotides read TGTGCCAGCAGTTACGGGACTAGCGGGAGCGATACGCAGTATTTT. Encoded protein: CASSYGTSGSDTQYF.

This chain links TRBV16 with TRBJ1-5; TRBD1 might be the D (6 bases). The CDR3 is made up of 15 amino acids. Germline V CDR1 and CDR2: KGHSY, FQNENV. The V end was cut by 4 bases, the J end by 4 bases, with 14 bases between. The CDR3 region is CASSRQSRGNQPQHF. Here the CDR3 DNA reads TGTGCCAGCAGCCGCCAATCAAGGGGGAATCAGCCCCAGCATTTT. Drawing the rest from reference TRBV16 and TRBJ1-5, the complete variable domain is GEEVAQTPKHLVRGEGQKAKLYCAPIKGHSYVFWYQQVLKNEFKFLISFQNENVFDETGMPKERFSAKCLPNSPCSLEIQATKLEDSAVYFCASSRQSRGNQPQHFGDGTRLSIL.

V gene TRBV7-9 combines with J gene TRBJ2-1; the D gene is possibly TRBD2 (5 bases). Trimming shortened V by 5 bases and J by 6 bases, and 20 bases separated the two germline ends. Germline CDR1 and CDR2: SEHNR and FQNEAQ (reference sequence). CDR3 length equals 16 residues. CDR3 nucleotides: TGTGCCAGCAGCCCTAGCCCTAGCTCCATGGGCAATGAGCAGTTCTTC. It yields the protein CASSPSPSSMGNEQFF.

The chain joins TRBV6-6 to TRBJ1-4; TRBD1 agrees at 8 bases. The CDR3 contains 13 residues. V dropped 8 bases and J dropped 5; count of bases not matched to a gene: 4. Germline loops: CDR1 MNHNY, CDR2 SVGAGI (reference sequence). The DNA for the CDR3 is TGTGCCAGCGGCCGGACAGGGAATGAAAAACTGTTTTTT. Translating it yields CASGRTGNEKLFF.

The CDR3 bases are TGTGCCAGCAGCCAAGATGGAACGAAGCGCCAGCGGGAGACCCAGTACTTC. Residues: CASSQDGTKRQRETQYF. This sequence joins TRBV4-2 and TRBJ2-5, with D possibly being TRBD2 (5 bases). Trimming left V 0 bases short and J 5 bases short, with 19 bases between. CDR3 length equals 17 residues. Germline assignment: CDR1 LGHNA and CDR2 YNFKEQ.

V and J are TRBV5-4 and TRBJ2-5; 9 bases line up with TRBD2. Unmatched junction bases numbered 9, after V lost 0 bases and J lost 3 bases. Germline assignment: CDR1 SGHNT and CDR2 YYREEE (reference sequence). The CDR3 sequence is 17 residues long. CDR3 region: CASSLELRREGEETQYF. CDR3 coding DNA: TGTGCCAGCAGCTTGGAGCTACGGCGGGAGGGCGAAGAGACCCAGTACTTC.

The J gene is TRBJ2-3, the V gene TRBV6-6, with D uncertain. Per germline, CDR1 MNHNY and CDR2 SVGAGI (reference sequence). This CDR3 comprises 11 residues. The V and J ends lost 4 bases and 5 bases respectively, with 4 bases between them. CDR3 nucleotides: TGTGCCAGCAGTTCGGGAGATACGCAGTATTTT. This translates into CASSSGDTQYF.

The chain employs TRBV30 and TRBJ2-2, with 11 bases lining up with TRBD2. Per the germline V gene, CDR1 is GTSNPN and CDR2 is SVGIG (reference sequence). This CDR3 is 16 amino acids long. Germline trimming cut 3 bases from V and 6 bases from J; bases unmatched to any gene: 9. The CDR3 is CAWSVPSGRSSGELFF. In DNA form, the CDR3 reads TGTGCCTGGAGCGTCCCTAGCGGGAGGTCTTCCGGGGAGCTGTTTTTT.

On this clone: The junction departs from the called germline gene at one end, perhaps through a read error. The J gene is TRBJ2-5, the V gene TRBV7-9, with 12 bases matching TRBD2. This CDR3 is built from 19 residues. Germline lookup yields CDR1 SEHNR and CDR2 FQNEAQ (reference sequence). The CDR3 nucleotides read TGTGTCAGCAGTTGGGGACTAGCGGGCTCCCTGGGGGGTCAAGAGACCCAGTACTTC. Its protein is CVSSWGLAGSLGGQETQYF.

The V and J genes are TRBV30 and TRBJ2-5, with 15 bases lining up with TRBD2. With 3 bases clipped from V and 0 bases from J, the junction kept 2 bases outside the gene matches. This CDR3 is built from 16 residues. In germline, CDR1 is GTSNPN, CDR2 SVGIG (reference sequence). CDR3: CAWRGTSGRYQETQYF. The CDR3 bases are TGTGCCTGGAGAGGGACTAGCGGGAGGTACCAAGAGACCCAGTACTTC.

The rearrangement uses TRBV19 and TRBJ2-7, with 7 bases matching TRBD2. The CDR3 runs 15 residues. After removal of 7 bases from V and 4 bases from J, the junction contained 13 bases not matched to a gene. CDR1 LNHDA and CDR2 SQIVND come from the germline V gene (reference sequence). In nucleotides, the CDR3 is TGTGCCAGTAAACTCAGCGGGACTGGGCTATACGAGCAGTACTTC. Translation gives CASKLSGTGLYEQYF. The full variable domain, with the rest looked up from reference TRBV19 and TRBJ2-7, is DGGITQSPKYLFRKEGQNVTLSCEQNLNHDAMYWYRQDPGQGLRLIYYSQIVNDFQKGDIAEGYSVSREKKESFPLTVTSAQKNPTAFYLCASKLSGTGLYEQYFGPGTRLTVT.

J is TRBJ2-1 and V is TRBV19, with 7 nucleotides matching TRBD2. This CDR3 comprises 16 residues. Germline V lookup: CDR1 LNHDA, CDR2 SQIVND (reference sequence). The V segment lost 7 bases and the J segment 6 bases; nucleotides outside the gene matches: 15. The CDR3 loop is CASTWDYPPLRNEQFF. The CDR3 region has the DNA TGTGCCAGTACCTGGGACTACCCTCCACTTCGCAATGAGCAGTTCTTC.

V and J are TRBV6-1 and TRBJ1-3; unclear D gene. V was clipped by 2 bases and J by 0 bases, with 8 bases between them. Per germline, CDR1 MNHNS and CDR2 SASEGT. This CDR3 has 15 amino acids. The CDR3 region has the DNA TGTGCCAGCAGTGAAAGCCCGAGCTCTGGAAACACCATATATTTT. It translates to CASSESPSSGNTIYF.

The gene calls are TRBV19 and TRBJ2-5; D might be TRBD2 (5 bases). In germline, CDR1 is LNHDA, CDR2 SQIVND (reference sequence). There are 14 residues in the CDR3. V was trimmed by 3 bases and J by 3 bases, leaving 11 bases between them. The CDR3 DNA sequence: TGTGCCAGTAGTATGTGGAGTAGCGAAGAGACCCAGTACTTC. It is translated as CASSMWSSEETQYF.

The genes are TRBV28 and TRBJ1-5, with 9 positions matching TRBD1. Trimming cost V 1 base and J 2 bases; bases outside gene matches: 6. The CDR3 is 17 residues long. Looked up from germline, CDR1 is MDHEN and CDR2 is SYDVKM. The CDR3, as DNA: TGTGCCAGCAGTTTATTACAGGGGGCTAAGGGCAATCAGCCCCAGCATTTT. Encoded protein: CASSLLQGAKGNQPQHF.